This note documents a single TCR beta chain sequence. No antigen is known for it. The study isolated at least 6.5 million PBMCs from each sample. The data were taken from a study of blood T cells in healthy people across ages. Overall study findings and caveats: Both higher diversity and more naive CD4+ cells marked long-lived donors when set against aged donors.

Trimming shortened V by 0 bases and J by 4 bases, and 9 bases separated the two germline ends. From germline, CDR1 is SGHTA and CDR2 FQGNSA. The CDR3 consists of 14 residues. Primed by a sample-barcoded 5' primer and a J-beta primer mix, a second PCR proceeded for 7 to 11 cycles. MiXCR, run by TCRdb on the 5' RACE reads, gives a single entry per CDR3 protein. The data contain approximately 960,000 distinct CDR3 sequences, 25% to 35% of them singletons. This sample also appeared in a second study, on T cells of mothers and their children. From that study: RNA extracted was entirely used for cDNA synthesis, about 1.6 ug per 15 ul. Related and unrelated pairs show similar shaping of TCR recombination output by thymic selection.

The clonotype originates from a woman aged 40 to 50 in good health. V usage is TRBV7-2 and J usage is TRBJ1-2; D gene ambiguous. The source material was blood. In DNA, the CDR3 is TGTGCCAGCAGCTTAGCCCGGGCGTCCTATGGCTACACCTTC. Translating gives CASSLARASYGYTF.